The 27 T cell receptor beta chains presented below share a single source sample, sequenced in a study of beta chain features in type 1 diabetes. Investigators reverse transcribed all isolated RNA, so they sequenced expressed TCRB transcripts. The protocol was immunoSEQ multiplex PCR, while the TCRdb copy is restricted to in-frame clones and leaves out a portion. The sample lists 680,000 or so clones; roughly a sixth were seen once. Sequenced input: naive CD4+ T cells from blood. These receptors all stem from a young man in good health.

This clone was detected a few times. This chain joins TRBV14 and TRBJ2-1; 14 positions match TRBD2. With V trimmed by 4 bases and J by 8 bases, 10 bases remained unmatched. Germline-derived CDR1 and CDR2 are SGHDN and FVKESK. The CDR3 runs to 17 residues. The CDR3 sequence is CASSPLGTSGSKDEQFF. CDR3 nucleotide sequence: TGTGCCAGCAGCCCACTTGGGACTAGCGGGAGCAAGGATGAGCAGTTCTTC.

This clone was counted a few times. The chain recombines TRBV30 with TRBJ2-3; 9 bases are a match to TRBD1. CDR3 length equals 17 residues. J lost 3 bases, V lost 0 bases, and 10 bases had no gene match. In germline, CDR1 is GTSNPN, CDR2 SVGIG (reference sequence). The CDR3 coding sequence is TGTGCCTGGAGTGTAAAGAAGGGACAGGGAATTACAGATACGCAGTATTTT. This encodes CAWSVKKGQGITDTQYF.

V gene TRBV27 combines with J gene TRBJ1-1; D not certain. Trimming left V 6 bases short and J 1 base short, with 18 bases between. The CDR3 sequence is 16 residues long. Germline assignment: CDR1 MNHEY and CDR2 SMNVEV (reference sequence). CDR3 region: CASSPFYGVRNTEAFF. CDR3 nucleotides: TGTGCCAGCAGCCCTTTTTATGGGGTACGGAACACTGAAGCTTTCTTT.

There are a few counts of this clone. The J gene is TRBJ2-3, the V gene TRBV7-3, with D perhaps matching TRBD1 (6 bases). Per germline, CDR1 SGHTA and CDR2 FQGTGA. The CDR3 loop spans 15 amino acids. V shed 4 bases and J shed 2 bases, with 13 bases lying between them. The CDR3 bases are TGTGCCAGCAGCTCTCCGGGACACCCCACAGATACGCAGTATTTT. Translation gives CASSSPGHPTDTQYF.

CDR3 sequence (DNA): TGTGCCAGCAGTAACCCTGGACAGGGAAGAAACACCATATATTTT. Its protein is CASSNPGQGRNTIYF. The gene calls are TRBV27 and TRBJ1-3, with 8 bases that match TRBD1. The V and J ends lost 5 bases and 5 bases, in that order; junction bases with no gene match: 8. This CDR3 comprises 15 residues. Germline V gene data show CDR1 as MNHEY and CDR2 as SMNVEV (reference sequence).

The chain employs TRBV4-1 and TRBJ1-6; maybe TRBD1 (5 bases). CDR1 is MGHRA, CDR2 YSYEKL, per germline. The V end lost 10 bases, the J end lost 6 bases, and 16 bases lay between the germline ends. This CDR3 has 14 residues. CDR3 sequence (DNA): TGCGCCACCCGCCTTATGGGGCTTAATTCACCCCTCCACTTT. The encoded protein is CATRLMGLNSPLHF.

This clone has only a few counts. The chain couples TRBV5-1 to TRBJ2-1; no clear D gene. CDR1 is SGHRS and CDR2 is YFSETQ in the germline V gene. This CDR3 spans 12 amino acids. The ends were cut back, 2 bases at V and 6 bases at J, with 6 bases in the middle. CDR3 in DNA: TGCGCCAGCAGCTTAGCTACCAATGAGCAGTTCTTC. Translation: CASSLATNEQFF.

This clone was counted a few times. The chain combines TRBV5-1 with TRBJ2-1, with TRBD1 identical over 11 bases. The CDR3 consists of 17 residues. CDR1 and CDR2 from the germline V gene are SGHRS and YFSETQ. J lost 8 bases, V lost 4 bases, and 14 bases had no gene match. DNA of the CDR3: TGCGCCAGCAGCAGCAAACACGGGACAGGGGGTTTGGATGAGCAGTTCTTC. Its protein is CASSSKHGTGGLDEQFF. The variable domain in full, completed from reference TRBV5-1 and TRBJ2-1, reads KAGVTQTPRYLIKTRGQQVTLSCSPISGHRSVSWYQQTPGQGLQFLFEYFSETQRNKGNFPGRFSGRQFSNSRSEMNVSTLELGDSALYLCASSSKHGTGGLDEQFFGPGTRLTVL.

The CDR3 region has the DNA TGTGCCACTCCGGGACAGACAAATGAAAAACTGTTTTTT. Translated: CATPGQTNEKLFF. This chain joins TRBV7-9 and TRBJ1-4; 7 bases agree with TRBD1. The CDR3 covers 13 residues. J lost 5 bases, V lost 10 bases, and 7 bases had no gene match. The V gene's germline CDR1 is SEHNR and CDR2 FQNEAQ (reference sequence).

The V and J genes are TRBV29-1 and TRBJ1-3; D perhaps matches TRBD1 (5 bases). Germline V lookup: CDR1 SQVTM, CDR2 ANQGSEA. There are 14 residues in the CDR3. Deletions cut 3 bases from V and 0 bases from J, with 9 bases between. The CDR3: CSVEAGHSGNTIYF. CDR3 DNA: TGCAGCGTTGAGGCCGGACACTCTGGAAACACCATATATTTT.

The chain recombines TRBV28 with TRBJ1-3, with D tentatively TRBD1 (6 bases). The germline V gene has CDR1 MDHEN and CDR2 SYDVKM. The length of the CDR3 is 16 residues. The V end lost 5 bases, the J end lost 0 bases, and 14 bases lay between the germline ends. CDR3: CASSGPGQPSGNTIYF. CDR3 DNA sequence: TGTGCCAGCAGTGGTCCGGGACAACCCTCTGGAAACACCATATATTTT.

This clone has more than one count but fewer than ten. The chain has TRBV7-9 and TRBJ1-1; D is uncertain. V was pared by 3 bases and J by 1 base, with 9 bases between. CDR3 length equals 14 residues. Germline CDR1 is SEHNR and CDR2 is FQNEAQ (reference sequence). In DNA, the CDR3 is TGTGCCAGCAGCTTCGGAAGCAAGAACACTGAAGCTTTCTTT. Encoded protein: CASSFGSKNTEAFF.

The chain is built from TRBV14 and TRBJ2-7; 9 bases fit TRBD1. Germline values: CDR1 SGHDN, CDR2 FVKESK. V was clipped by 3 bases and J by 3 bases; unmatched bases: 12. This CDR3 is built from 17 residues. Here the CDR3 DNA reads TGTGCCAGCAGCCACCGGACAGGGGCGGGGCTCGGCTACGAGCAGTACTTC. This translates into CASSHRTGAGLGYEQYF. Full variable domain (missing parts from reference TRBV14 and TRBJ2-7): EAGVTQFPSHSVIEKGQTVTLRCDPISGHDNLYWYRRVMGKEIKFLLHFVKESKQDESGMPNNRFLAERTGGTYSTLKVQPAELEDSGVYFCASSHRTGAGLGYEQYFGPGTRLTVT.

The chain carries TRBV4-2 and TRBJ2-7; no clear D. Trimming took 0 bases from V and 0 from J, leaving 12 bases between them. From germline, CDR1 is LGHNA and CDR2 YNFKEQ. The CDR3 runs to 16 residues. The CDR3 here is CASSQDGGGFSYEQYF. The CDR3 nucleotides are TGTGCCAGCAGCCAAGATGGCGGCGGATTCTCCTACGAGCAGTACTTC.

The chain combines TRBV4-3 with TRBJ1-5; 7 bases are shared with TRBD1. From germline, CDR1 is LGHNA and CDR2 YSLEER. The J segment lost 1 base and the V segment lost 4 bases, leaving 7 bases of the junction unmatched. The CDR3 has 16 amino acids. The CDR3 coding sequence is TGCGCCAGCAGCCGCGACAGGGCAAGGAGCAATCAGCCCCAGCATTTT. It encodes CASSRDRARSNQPQHF.

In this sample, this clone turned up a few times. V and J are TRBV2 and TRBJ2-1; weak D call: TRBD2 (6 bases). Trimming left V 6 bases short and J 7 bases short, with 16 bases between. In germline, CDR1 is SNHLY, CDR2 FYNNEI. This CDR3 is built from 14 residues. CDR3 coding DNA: TGTGCCAGCAGGACTGGGCGTCGGGGGAATGAGCAGTTCTTC. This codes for CASRTGRRGNEQFF.

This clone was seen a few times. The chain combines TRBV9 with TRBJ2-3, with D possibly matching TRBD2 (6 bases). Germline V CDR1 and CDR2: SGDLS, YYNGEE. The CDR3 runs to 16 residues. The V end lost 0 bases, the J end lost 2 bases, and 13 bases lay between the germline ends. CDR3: CASSVGGGALTDTQYF. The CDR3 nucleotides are TGTGCCAGCAGCGTAGGCGGCGGGGCCCTCACAGATACGCAGTATTTT.

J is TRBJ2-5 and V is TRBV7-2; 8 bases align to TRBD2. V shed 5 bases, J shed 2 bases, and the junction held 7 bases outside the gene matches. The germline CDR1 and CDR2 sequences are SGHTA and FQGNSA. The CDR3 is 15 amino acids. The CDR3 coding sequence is TGTGCCAGCAGCCTGGGAGGCGGGGGGCAAGAGACCCAGTACTTC. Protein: CASSLGGGGQETQYF.

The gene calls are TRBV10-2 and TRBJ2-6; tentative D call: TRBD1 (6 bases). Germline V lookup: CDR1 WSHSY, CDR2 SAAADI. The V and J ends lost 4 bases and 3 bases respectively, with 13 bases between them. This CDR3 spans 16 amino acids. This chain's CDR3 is CASSGYTGIGANVLTF. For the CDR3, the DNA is TGCGCCAGCAGTGGGTACACAGGGATTGGGGCCAACGTCCTGACTTTC.

The chain's CDR3 is CASRRQTYEQYF. The CDR3 coding sequence is TGTGCCAGCCGAAGACAGACCTACGAGCAGTACTTC. This chain links TRBV2 with TRBJ2-7; possibly TRBD1 for D (5 bases). Trimming cost V 8 bases and J 2 bases, with 10 bases left between them. Germline CDR1 and CDR2: SNHLY and FYNNEI. This CDR3 is 12 amino acids long.

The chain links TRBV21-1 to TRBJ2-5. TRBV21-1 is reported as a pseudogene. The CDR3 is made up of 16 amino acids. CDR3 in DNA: TGTGCCAGCAGCAAACCCGATGGCGCAGCTCAAGAGACCCAGTACTTC. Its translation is CASSKPDGAAQETQYF.

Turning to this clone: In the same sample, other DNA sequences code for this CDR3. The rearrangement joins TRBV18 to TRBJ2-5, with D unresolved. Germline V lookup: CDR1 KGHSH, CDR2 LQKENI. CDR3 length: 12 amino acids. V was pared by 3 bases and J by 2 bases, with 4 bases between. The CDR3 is CASSPRQETQYF. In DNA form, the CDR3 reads TGTGCCAGCTCACCCAGGCAAGAGACCCAGTACTTC. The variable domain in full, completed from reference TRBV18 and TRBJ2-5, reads NAGVMQNPRHLVRRRGQEARLRCSPMKGHSHVYWYRQLPEEGLKFMVYLQKENIIDESGMPKERFSAEFPKEGPSILRIQQVVRGDSAAYFCASSPRQETQYFGPGTRLLVL.

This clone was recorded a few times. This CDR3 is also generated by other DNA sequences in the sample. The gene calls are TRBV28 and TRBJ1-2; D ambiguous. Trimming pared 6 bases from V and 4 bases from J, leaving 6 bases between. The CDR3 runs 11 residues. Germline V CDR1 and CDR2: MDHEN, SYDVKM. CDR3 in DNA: TGTGCCAGCAGCTTAAGCTATGGCTACACCTTC. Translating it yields CASSLSYGYTF.

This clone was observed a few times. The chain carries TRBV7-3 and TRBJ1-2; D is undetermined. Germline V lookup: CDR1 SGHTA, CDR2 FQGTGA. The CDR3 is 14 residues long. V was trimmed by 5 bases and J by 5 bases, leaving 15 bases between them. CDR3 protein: CASSPLGASYGYTF. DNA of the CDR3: TGTGCCAGCAGCCCACTAGGAGCATCATATGGCTACACCTTC.

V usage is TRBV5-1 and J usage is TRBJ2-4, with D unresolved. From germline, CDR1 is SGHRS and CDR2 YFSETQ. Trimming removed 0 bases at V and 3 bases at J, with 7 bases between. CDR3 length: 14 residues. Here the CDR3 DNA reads TGCGCCAGCAGCTTGGAGAACAGCAAAAACATTCAGTACTTC. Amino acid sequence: CASSLENSKNIQYF. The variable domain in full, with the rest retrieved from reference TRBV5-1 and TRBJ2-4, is KAGVTQTPRYLIKTRGQQVTLSCSPISGHRSVSWYQQTPGQGLQFLFEYFSETQRNKGNFPGRFSGRQFSNSRSEMNVSTLELGDSALYLCASSLENSKNIQYFGAGTRLSVL.

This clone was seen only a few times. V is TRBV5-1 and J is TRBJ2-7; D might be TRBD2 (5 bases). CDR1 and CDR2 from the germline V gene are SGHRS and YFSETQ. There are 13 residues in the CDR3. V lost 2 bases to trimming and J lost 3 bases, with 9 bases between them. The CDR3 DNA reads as TGCGCCAGCAGCTTTTTGGGGAGCTACGAGCAGTACTTC. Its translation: CASSFLGSYEQYF. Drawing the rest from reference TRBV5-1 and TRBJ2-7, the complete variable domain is KAGVTQTPRYLIKTRGQQVTLSCSPISGHRSVSWYQQTPGQGLQFLFEYFSETQRNKGNFPGRFSGRQFSNSRSEMNVSTLELGDSALYLCASSFLGSYEQYFGPGTRLTVT.

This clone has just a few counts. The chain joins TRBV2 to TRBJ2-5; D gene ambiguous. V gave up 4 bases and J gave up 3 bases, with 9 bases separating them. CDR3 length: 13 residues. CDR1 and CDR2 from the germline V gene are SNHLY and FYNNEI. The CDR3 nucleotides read TGTGCCAGCAGTGCGTTGGGGAAAGAGACCCAGTACTTC. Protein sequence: CASSALGKETQYF.